One sample yielded the 3 T cell receptor beta chains listed below, sequenced in a study of beta chain features in type 1 diabetes. Overall study results and limits: Moderate yet significant TCRB CDR3 shortening was seen in Type 1 diabetes patients in all four CD4+ subsets.

These TCRs' antigens remain unknown. TCRB transcripts that were expressed got sequenced, as all of the isolated RNA had been reverse transcribed. This table comes from immunoSEQ multiplex PCR, and its TCRdb copy is limited to in-frame clones, with some not included. The repertoire has some 330,000 clones, around 12% of them found once; the top ten carry roughly 0.0097%. Sequenced input: naive CD4+ T cells from blood. Source of these receptors: a woman aged 18-29 years with type 1 diabetes.

This clone has only a few counts. This sequence joins TRBV6-6 and TRBJ1-2; 8 bases fit TRBD1. Per the germline V gene, CDR1 is MNHNY and CDR2 is SVGAGI (reference sequence). The CDR3 covers 16 residues. Trimming at V came to 5 bases and at J to 2 bases, leaving 10 bases not matched to a gene. The CDR3 loop reads CASSGGQGNLNYGYTF. The DNA of the CDR3 is TGTGCCAGCAGTGGTGGACAGGGTAACCTGAACTATGGCTACACCTTC.

The CDR3 protein is CASSRDFSYEQYF. For the CDR3, the DNA is TGTGCCAGCAGCAGGGACTTCTCCTACGAGCAGTACTTC. The chain carries TRBV7-2 and TRBJ2-7, with D tentatively TRBD2 (6 bases). CDR3 length: 13 residues. CDR1 and CDR2 (germline): SGHTA, FQGNSA. The V gene lost 5 bases and the J gene lost 0 bases, with 8 bases spanning the gap.

The V gene is TRBV5-1, the J gene TRBJ2-4; 11 bases are a match to TRBD2. The CDR3 extends over 16 amino acids. V shed 4 bases, J shed 8 bases, and the junction held 11 bases outside the gene matches. Germline-derived CDR1 and CDR2 are SGHRS and YFSETQ. The CDR3 coding sequence is TGCGCCAGCAGCGGGGGCCAGACTAGCGGGATGTACATTCAGTACTTC. Its protein product is CASSGGQTSGMYIQYF.